A single sample gave rise to the 11 T cell receptor beta chains below, sequenced in a study of T cell changes during pregnancy in multiple sclerosis. The assay was immunoSEQ multiplex PCR, and TCRdb's table has in-frame clones only and misses some. The sample consists of 20,000 or so clones, around 90% of them appearing once. Sample: CD8+ T cells from peripheral blood mononuclear cells, taken in the second trimester of pregnancy. The receptor set was obtained from a female donor in good health, enrolled as a control in a pregnancy study.

V and J are TRBV30 and TRBJ2-7; 9 nucleotides align to TRBD1. J was trimmed by 7 bases and V by 3 bases; bases with no gene match: 10. The CDR3 has 14 residues. Germline CDR1 reads GTSNPN; CDR2 reads SVGIG (reference sequence). CDR3 in DNA: TGTGCCTGGAGCGCCGGGACAGGGACTCTGGAGCAGTACTTC. Translation: CAWSAGTGTLEQYF.

The chain combines TRBV27 with TRBJ1-1; 7 bases are shared with TRBD1. The junction had 9 bases not matched to a gene; V was cut back by 3 bases and J by 5 bases. CDR1 and CDR2 from the germline V gene are MNHEY and SMNVEV (reference sequence). This CDR3 comprises 15 residues. The CDR3 nucleotides read TGTGCCAGCAGTTTGGGACAGACACCAACGACTGAAGCTTTCTTT. Its protein product is CASSLGQTPTTEAFF.

J is TRBJ2-1 and V is TRBV5-1, with D tentatively TRBD2 (6 bases). V lost 4 bases, J lost 5 bases, and 13 bases lay in between. Germline values: CDR1 SGHRS, CDR2 YFSETQ. The CDR3 consists of 14 residues. The CDR3 DNA is TGCGCCAGCAGCGGCGGGACTGCTGACAATGAGCAGTTCTTC. It encodes CASSGGTADNEQFF.

The chain joins TRBV9 to TRBJ2-3, with 9 bases fitting TRBD1. The CDR3 is 16 residues long. The V gene's germline CDR1 is SGDLS and CDR2 YYNGEE. V shed 0 bases and J 3 bases; nucleotides not matched to a gene: 5. The CDR3 region has the DNA TGTGCCAGCAGCGTAGCTTTGGGACAGGGAACAGATACGCAGTATTTT. The encoded protein is CASSVALGQGTDTQYF. Full variable domain (remainder filled in from reference TRBV9 and TRBJ2-3): DSGVTQTPKHLITATGQRVTLRCSPRSGDLSVYWYQQSLDQGLQFLIQYYNGEERAKGNILERFSAQQFPDLHSELNLSSLELGDSALYFCASSVALGQGTDTQYFGPGTRLTVL.

The J gene is TRBJ2-3, the V gene TRBV5-6; 12 bases align to TRBD2. V shed 0 bases, J shed 2 bases, and the junction held 4 bases outside the gene matches. CDR1 and CDR2 (germline): SGHDT, YYEEEE. This CDR3 has 17 residues. The DNA for the CDR3 is TGTGCCAGCAGCTTGGAGGCTAGCGGGGGGGCCACAGATACGCAGTATTTT. Translated: CASSLEASGGATDTQYF.

The chain recombines TRBV7-9 with TRBJ2-1, with D possibly matching TRBD2 (6 bases). V shed 8 bases and J shed 3 bases, with 8 bases lying between them. Looked up from germline, CDR1 is SEHNR and CDR2 is FQNEAQ (reference sequence). The CDR3 loop spans 12 amino acids. This CDR3 reads CASSGLYNEQFF. DNA for the CDR3: TGTGCCAGCTCGGGACTCTACAATGAGCAGTTCTTC.

The J gene is TRBJ1-2, the V gene TRBV29-1; 9 nucleotides agree with TRBD1. V was pared by 3 bases and J by 4 bases, with 9 bases of the junction left unmatched. Germline V gene lookup returns CDR1 SQVTM and CDR2 ANQGSEA. CDR3 length: 15 amino acids. CDR3 DNA sequence: TGCAGCGTTGAGCCGGGACAGGGAAGGAGCTATGGCTACACCTTC. It translates to CSVEPGQGRSYGYTF. Complete variable domain (other parts from reference TRBV29-1 and TRBJ1-2): SAVISQKPSRDICQRGTSLTIQCQVDSQVTMMFWYRQQPGQSLTLIATANQGSEATYESGFVIDKFPISRPNLTFSTLTVSNMSPEDSSIYLCSVEPGQGRSYGYTFGSGTRLTVV.

This chain links TRBV18 with TRBJ2-7; 7 positions agree with TRBD1. The CDR3 covers 15 residues. Germline V gene sequence: CDR1 KGHSH, CDR2 LQKENI. The V and J ends lost 3 bases and 5 bases, in that order; junction bases with no gene match: 10. In DNA form, the CDR3 reads TGTGCCAGCTCACCCTCCTGGACAGGACACCACGAGCAGTACTTC. Translating it yields CASSPSWTGHHEQYF.

The chain recombines TRBV28 with TRBJ2-7; maybe TRBD2 (5 bases). CDR3 size: 15 residues. V was shortened by 3 bases and J by 0 bases, with 12 bases between the two germline ends. Germline CDR1 MDHEN, CDR2 SYDVKM. The CDR3 DNA reads TGTGCCAGCAGTTTCGAGAGGGCGATCTCCTACGAGCAGTACTTC. Translated: CASSFERAISYEQYF.

This chain links TRBV19 with TRBJ1-1, with 7 bases identical to TRBD1. This CDR3 is built from 16 residues. With V trimmed by 7 bases and J by 0 bases, 11 bases remained unmatched. From germline, CDR1 is LNHDA and CDR2 SQIVND (reference sequence). Here the CDR3 reads CASTTGTAFMNTEAFF. The CDR3 DNA follows: TGTGCCAGTACCACCGGGACAGCTTTTATGAACACTGAAGCTTTCTTT.

The chain carries TRBV11-2 and TRBJ2-7; 10 nucleotides match TRBD1. The CDR3 has 15 amino acids. Germline V gene data show CDR1 as SGHAT and CDR2 as FQNNGV. V trimming: 3 bases; J trimming: 3 bases; junction bases outside the gene matches: 5. The CDR3 loop reads CASSFGGTGVYEQYF. The CDR3 coding sequence is TGTGCCAGCAGCTTCGGAGGGACAGGGGTCTACGAGCAGTACTTC.